This TCR beta chain was captured in a study of blood T cell repertoires in COVID-19. In the study overall: PBMCs, B-cell-depleted T cells, or T cells provided the cDNA or gDNA that made up the material.

Germline V lookup: CDR1 SGHNT, CDR2 YENEEA. There are 15 residues in the CDR3. J was trimmed by 2 bases and V by 5 bases; bases with no gene match: 6. As processed by the authors: Scientists estimated how many nucleated cells there were by amplifying reference gene primers. Clones were read by immunoSEQ multiplex PCR, and TCRdb kept only the in-frame ones, dropping some. V and J calls plus clone size are reproduced from that table; the DNA served to infer D and trimming. This sample carries 150,000 to 200,000 clones, more than 75% of them seen once, and the ten largest clones take around 6%. The sample taken for sequencing was peripheral blood. The chain couples TRBV11-3 to TRBJ2-5, with 9 bases lining up with TRBD1. The receptor's source is a man aged 40-55 years with active or convalescent COVID-19. CDR3: CASSVGQGTQETQYF. Here the CDR3 DNA reads TGTGCCAGCAGCGTGGGACAGGGAACGCAAGAGACCCAGTACTTC. Variable domain in full (rest from reference TRBV11-3 and TRBJ2-5): EAGVVQSPRYKIIEKKQPVAFWCNPISGHNTLYWYLQNLGQGPELLIRYENEEAVDDSQLPKDRFSAERLKGVDSTLKIQPAELGDSAVYLCASSVGQGTQETQYFGPGTRLLVL.